These 3 T cell receptor beta chains came from one sample sequenced in a study of T cell responses to AZD1222 COVID-19 vaccine. Sequenced by immunoSEQ multiplex PCR; TCRdb stores in-frame clones only, minus some. The table records 95,000 to 150,000 clones, over 80% of them present only once. The sample in question was peripheral blood, obtained on day 0 of AZD1222 vaccination. All receptors come from an adult in good health.

V and J are TRBV7-6 and TRBJ2-3; D perhaps matches TRBD1 (5 bases). This CDR3 contains 14 residues. V was trimmed by 3 bases and J by 1 base, leaving 8 bases between them. Germline CDR1 SGHVS, CDR2 FNYEAQ. The CDR3 reads CASSLAGRTDTQYF. In DNA, the CDR3 is TGTGCCAGCAGCTTGGCAGGGCGCACAGATACGCAGTATTTT. Drawing the rest from reference TRBV7-6 and TRBJ2-3, the complete variable domain is GAGVSQSPRYKVTKRGQDVALRCDPISGHVSLYWYRQALGQGPEFLTYFNYEAQQDKSGLPNDRFSAERPEGSISTLTIQRTEQRDSAMYRCASSLAGRTDTQYFGPGTRLTVL.

The V call is TRBV10-3, the J call TRBJ1-5, with no clear D. Between the trimmed V and J ends, which lost 4 bases and 4 bases, there was a span of 11 bases. CDR1 ENHRY and CDR2 SYGVKD come from the germline V gene. The CDR3 consists of 14 residues. This CDR3 is CAISAVDGNQPQHF. Written as DNA, the CDR3 is TGTGCCATCAGTGCCGTGGACGGGAATCAGCCCCAGCATTTT.

The V call is TRBV18, the J call TRBJ2-1, with D hard to call. CDR1 is KGHSH and CDR2 is LQKENI in the germline V gene. The CDR3 loop spans 12 amino acids. Deletions cut 6 bases from V and 2 bases from J, with 5 bases between. The CDR3 region has the DNA TGTGCCAGCTCCCTGACCTACAATGAGCAGTTCTTC. This translates into CASSLTYNEQFF.